Shown below are 24 T cell receptor beta chains from a single sample sequenced in a study of blood T cells in healthy people across ages. A J-beta primer mix and a sample-barcoded 5' primer were used in a second PCR of roughly 6 to 11 cycles. TCRdb reprocessed the 5' RACE reads with MiXCR, giving one entry per CDR3 protein. This table has approximately 800,000 distinct CDR3 sequences, about 45% appearing once. Source material: blood. These receptors were collected from a man aged 80 or over in good health.

This clonotype has just a few counts. The rearrangement uses TRBV13 and TRBJ2-1, with D tentatively TRBD2 (6 bases). Germline CDR1 and CDR2: PRHDT and FYEKMQ (reference sequence). The CDR3 totals 18 residues. The V and J ends lost 0 bases and 5 bases respectively, with 20 bases between them. The CDR3 is CASSLGEGLPTPNNEQFF. CDR3 nucleotides: TGTGCCAGCAGCTTAGGGGAAGGACTACCCACTCCTAACAATGAGCAGTTCTTC.

The rearrangement links TRBV9 to TRBJ2-4; TRBD2 aligns across 9 bases. The J call is in doubt because the DNA end fits TRBJ2-5 better. This CDR3 contains 16 residues. Germline V gene lookup returns CDR1 SGDLS and CDR2 YYNGEE. CDR3 region: CASSVASGAIQETQYF. In DNA form, the CDR3 reads TGTGCCAGCAGCGTAGCTAGCGGGGCAATCCAAGAGACCCAGTACTTC.

This clonotype was seen only a few times. The V and J genes are TRBV5-1 and TRBJ1-1; tentatively, D is TRBD1 (5 bases). Looked up from germline, CDR1 is SGHRS and CDR2 is YFSETQ. CDR3 length: 15 residues. V was shortened by 0 bases and J by 8 bases, with 17 bases between the two germline ends. The CDR3 sequence: CASSLAGYSGGEAFF. For the CDR3, the DNA is TGCGCCAGCAGCTTGGCCGGTTACTCGGGGGGAGAAGCTTTCTTT.

The V gene is TRBV9, the J gene TRBJ2-5; no reliable D call. The J call may be faulty, since TRBJ2-1 better matches the DNA end. CDR3 length: 14 amino acids. Germline V lookup: CDR1 SGDLS, CDR2 YYNGEE. DNA of the CDR3: TGTGCCAGCAGCGCGGGTAACAGCCAAGAGACCCAGTTCTTC. This translates into CASSAGNSQETQFF.

The rearrangement joins TRBV6-2 or TRBV6-3 to TRBJ2-7; D is unresolved. The J call is in doubt because the DNA end fits TRBJ2-5 better. This CDR3 region has 14 residues. CDR1 is MNHEY, CDR2 SVGEGT, per germline. CDR3 sequence (DNA): TGTGCCAGCAGTTATGAGGCAGGAATCGGGACCCAGTACTTC. As protein: CASSYEAGIGTQYF.

The V and J genes are TRBV27 and TRBJ1-2, with TRBD1 identical over 7 bases. Germline CDR1 and CDR2: MNHEY and SMNVEV (reference sequence). V was pared by 4 bases and J by 8 bases, with 7 bases of the junction left unmatched. The CDR3 covers 13 residues. The CDR3 spells CASSWVTGRGYTF. DNA of the CDR3: TGTGCCAGCAGTTGGGTGACAGGGAGAGGCTACACCTTC.

This clonotype has at least ten counts. The chain joins TRBV6-2 or TRBV6-3 to TRBJ2-3; D is possibly TRBD1 (5 bases). Germline CDR1 reads MNHEY; CDR2 reads SVGEGT. V was clipped by 4 bases and J by 0 bases, with 11 bases between them. The CDR3 loop spans 15 amino acids. The CDR3 is CASSSWTQSTDTQYF. In DNA form, the CDR3 reads TGTGCCAGCAGTTCCTGGACACAGAGCACAGATACGCAGTATTTT.

This clonotype was seen a few times. This chain uses TRBV6-6 with TRBJ2-7, with D uncertain. Trimming cost V 9 bases and J 0 bases, with 15 bases left between them. The CDR3 runs to 14 residues. Germline V lookup: CDR1 MNHNY, CDR2 SVGAGI (reference sequence). This chain's CDR3 is CASSHLGDSYEQYF. The CDR3 bases are TGTGCCAGTTCGCACCTTGGAGACTCCTACGAGCAGTACTTC.

V gene TRBV18 combines with J gene TRBJ2-3; 10 nucleotides line up with TRBD1. After removal of 4 bases from V and 8 bases from J, the junction contained 6 bases not matched to a gene. CDR1 is KGHSH and CDR2 is LQKENI in the germline V gene. The CDR3 length is 14 residues. CDR3: CASSRGQGSVTQYF. The CDR3 nucleotides are TGTGCCAGCTCACGGGGACAGGGGAGTGTTACGCAGTATTTT. Together with reference TRBV18 and TRBJ2-3, the CDR3 gives the full variable domain: NAGVMQNPRHLVRRRGQEARLRCSPMKGHSHVYWYRQLPEEGLKFMVYLQKENIIDESGMPKERFSAEFPKEGPSILRIQQVVRGDSAAYFCASSRGQGSVTQYFGPGTRLTVL.

This clonotype was detected once. The chain joins TRBV19 to TRBJ1-2; D remains unclear. V lost 1 base and J lost 4, with 10 bases in between. The CDR3 is 14 amino acids. Germline V gives CDR1 LNHDA, CDR2 SQIVND (reference sequence). CDR3 amino acids: CASSIGGNLYGYTF. CDR3 in DNA: TGTGCCAGTAGTATAGGAGGAAACCTCTATGGCTACACCTTC.

The V and J genes are TRBV6-6 and TRBJ1-4; D is ambiguous. Trimming took off 2 bases at V and 3 bases at J, with 10 bases between the two ends. The CDR3 contains 15 residues. Looked up from germline, CDR1 is MNHNY and CDR2 is SVGAGI (reference sequence). The CDR3 protein is CASSYHQQPNEKLFF. The CDR3 DNA sequence: TGTGCCAGCAGTTACCATCAACAGCCTAATGAAAAACTGTTTTTT.

The rearrangement joins TRBV6-1 to TRBJ2-3; maybe TRBD2 (5 bases). From germline, CDR1 is MNHNS and CDR2 SASEGT. V lost 1 base and J lost 1, with 15 bases in between. The CDR3 totals 17 residues. CDR3 nucleotide sequence: TGTGCCAGCAGTGAAGTACAACGGGGATCCGGCACAGATACGCAGTATTTT. This gives the protein CASSEVQRGSGTDTQYF.

V usage is TRBV4-3 and J usage is TRBJ2-2, with TRBD2 matching 11 bases. Germline V gene sequence: CDR1 LGHNA, CDR2 YSLEER. The ends lost 4 bases at V and 7 bases at J; junction bases unmatched: 8. This CDR3 has 16 residues. CDR3: CASSRSTSGSGGELFF. CDR3 bases: TGCGCCAGCAGCCGGAGTACTAGCGGGAGCGGCGGGGAGCTGTTTTTT.

This chain connects TRBV5-1 to TRBJ2-3; D gene uncertain. The CDR3 runs to 14 residues. Germline assignment: CDR1 SGHRS and CDR2 YFSETQ. V shed 0 bases and J shed 6 bases, with 11 bases lying between them. The CDR3 protein is CASSLEFQTDTQYF. For the CDR3, the DNA is TGCGCCAGCAGCTTGGAGTTCCAGACGGATACGCAGTATTTT. Full variable domain (missing parts from reference TRBV5-1 and TRBJ2-3): KAGVTQTPRYLIKTRGQQVTLSCSPISGHRSVSWYQQTPGQGLQFLFEYFSETQRNKGNFPGRFSGRQFSNSRSEMNVSTLELGDSALYLCASSLEFQTDTQYFGPGTRLTVL.

This clonotype was picked up a small number of times. The chain combines TRBV20-1 with TRBJ2-5; 8 bases line up with TRBD2. Germline CDR1 reads DFQATT; CDR2 reads SNEGSKA (reference sequence). The junction had 6 bases not matched to a gene; V was cut back by 6 bases and J by 0 bases. The CDR3 is 14 residues long. The CDR3: CSARSGADQETQYF. The CDR3 coding sequence is TGCAGTGCCCGTAGCGGGGCGGACCAAGAGACCCAGTACTTC.

V usage is TRBV5-1 and J usage is TRBJ2-5; D is unresolved. Germline loops: CDR1 SGHRS, CDR2 YFSETQ. V was cut by 5 bases and J by 2 bases, with 13 bases left in between. The length of the CDR3 is 14 residues. CDR3 loop: CASRQRQRQETQYF. DNA for the CDR3: TGCGCCAGCAGGCAAAGACAAAGACAAGAGACCCAGTACTTC.

The rearrangement joins TRBV20-1 to TRBJ1-5; 12 bases match TRBD1. The length of the CDR3 is 19 residues. J lost 2 bases, V lost 0 bases, and 11 bases had no gene match. Germline CDR1 DFQATT, CDR2 SNEGSKA (reference sequence). The CDR3 nucleotides read TGCAGTGCTAGAGATCAAATGGGACAGGGGGCTATGGGCAATCAGCCCCAGCATTTT. This codes for CSARDQMGQGAMGNQPQHF.

This clonotype was seen a handful of times. The chain uses TRBV7-2 and TRBJ2-7, with 8 positions matching TRBD1. The DNA end lines up better with TRBJ2-5; the J call may be wrong. Per the germline V gene, CDR1 is SGHTA and CDR2 is FQGNSA. The CDR3 consists of 13 residues. The CDR3 reads CASTLNRGETQYF. DNA of the CDR3: TGTGCCAGCACCCTAAACAGGGGGGAGACCCAGTACTTC.

The chain is built from TRBV7-2 and TRBJ2-5; TRBD2 might be the D (6 bases). The CDR3 sequence is 15 residues long. Germline V gives CDR1 SGHTA, CDR2 FQGNSA. The V end lost 1 base, the J end lost 5 bases, and 14 bases lay between the germline ends. CDR3 nucleotide sequence: TGTGCCAGCAGCTTAGATGCGGCTAGCGTCGAGACCCAGTACTTC. It codes for CASSLDAASVETQYF. The full variable domain, completed using reference TRBV7-2 and TRBJ2-5, is GAGVSQSPSNKVTEKGKDVELRCDPISGHTALYWYRQSLGQGLEFLIYFQGNSAPDKSGLPSDRFSAERTGGSVSTLTIQRTQQEDSAVYLCASSLDAASVETQYFGPGTRLLVL.

V usage is TRBV2 and J usage is TRBJ1-3; 7 nucleotides match TRBD1. The ends lost 6 bases at V and 0 bases at J; junction bases unmatched: 14. The CDR3 consists of 18 residues. Germline CDR1 and CDR2: SNHLY and FYNNEI. The CDR3 sequence: CASSPGQTLPHSGNTIYF. CDR3 bases: TGTGCCAGCAGCCCGGGACAGACGCTTCCTCACTCTGGAAACACCATATATTTT.

This clonotype was seen many times. The rearrangement links TRBV4-3 to TRBJ2-1; 8 bases are shared with TRBD2. Germline lookup yields CDR1 LGHNA and CDR2 YSLEER. The ends lost 3 bases at V and 5 bases at J; junction bases unmatched: 3. CDR3 size: 14 residues. Written as DNA, the CDR3 is TGCGCCAGCAGCCAGGAACTAGCGGACAATGAGCAGTTCTTC. Translated, it gives CASSQELADNEQFF.

The gene calls are TRBV2 and TRBJ1-4, with 10 bases matching TRBD1. V dropped 4 bases and J dropped 5; count of bases not matched to a gene: 4. This CDR3 has 15 amino acids. From germline, CDR1 is SNHLY and CDR2 FYNNEI. The CDR3 DNA is TGTGCCAGCAGTGGGACAGGGGGATCGAATGAAAAACTGTTTTTT. It codes for CASSGTGGSNEKLFF.

This clonotype showed up just a few times. CDR3 sequence: CSAFRDGDEQFF. The CDR3 nucleotides are TGCAGTGCTTTTAGAGACGGGGATGAGCAGTTCTTC. The J gene is TRBJ2-1, the V gene TRBV20-1; a possible D gene is TRBD2 (5 bases). V lost 5 bases and J lost 8, with 13 bases in between. The CDR3 is 12 residues long. The germline V gene encodes CDR1 DFQATT and CDR2 SNEGSKA (reference sequence).

This clonotype was recorded a few times. The chain joins TRBV10-3 to TRBJ2-5; a weak D match, TRBD1 (6 bases). Deletions cut 10 bases from V and 5 bases from J, with 14 bases between. There are 12 residues in the CDR3. Looked up from germline, CDR1 is ENHRY and CDR2 is SYGVKD. The CDR3 is CATGTPGETQYF. The CDR3 bases are TGTGCCACCGGGACACCGGGGGAGACCCAGTACTTC.